The TCR beta chain under discussion was sequenced for a study of tumor-infiltrating lymphocytes in primary liver carcinoma. Overall study: Maximum tumor diameters ranged from roughly 4.2 to 11 cm, stage T1-T3 N0M0.

Study-level points and caveats: Relative to blood, tumors carried a significantly larger fraction of the repertoire in their top 250 clones (p = 0.039). Less overlap was seen in tumor-adjacent and tumor-blood pairs than in tumor region pairs.

This clonotype was seen a handful of times. Its antigen is undetermined. Mismatch with germline at one junction end may stem from a read error. The investigators made TCR beta cDNA from 400 to 500 ng total RNA, using a constant-region primer. For TCR beta, libraries were produced by three nested multiplex PCR rounds using slightly modified ARM-PCR. Two initial PCR rounds of 10 to 11 cycles each paired TRBV1-TRBV30 forward primers with a C-beta reverse primer. TCRdb processed the multiplex PCR reads anew with MiXCR; each CDR3 protein has one entry. The sample lists 80,000 or so distinct CDR3 sequences; 69% were seen once. Co-extraction yielded RNA and DNA from around 18-30 mg of unsorted bulk tissue. Germline values: CDR1 SGHAT, CDR2 FQDESV (reference sequence). The CDR3 covers 11 residues.

The chain uses TRBV11-1 and TRBJ2-1; D gene uncertain. Source material: tumor-adjacent normal liver tissue. The receptor was derived from a man aged 35-49 years with primary liver carcinoma and hepatitis B virus infection. The CDR3 DNA reads as TGTGCCAGCAGCCCCGAATATAAGCAGTTATTC. Translation: CASSPEYKQLF.